This T cell receptor (beta chain) derives from a study of T cells in Graves' hyperthyroidism and ophthalmopathy. The TCR beta CDR3 regions underwent amplification using RNA transcripts as the source. The TCR CDR3 first-round RT-PCR relied on the HTBI primer set. Each CDR3 protein is one row after TCRdb ran MiXCR on the multiplex PCR reads. The table has approximately 590,000 distinct CDR3 sequences, around 16% seen once. Germline assignment: CDR1 ENHRY and CDR2 SYGVKD. The germline V and J ends were trimmed by 4 bases and 0 bases, with 10 bases remaining between them. This CDR3 is built from 15 residues. Exclusion followed for patients with uncontrolled infection, other autoimmune disease, pregnancy or lactation.

This receptor was identified in a woman in her thirties with Graves' hyperthyroidism. J is TRBJ1-5 and V is TRBV10-3; D remains ambiguous. Sequenced sample: blood. CDR3 amino acids: CAISVSKGSNQPQHF. The DNA of the CDR3 is TGTGCCATCAGTGTCAGTAAAGGTAGCAATCAGCCCCAGCATTTT.